This TCR beta chain stems from a study of OX40 agonist ivuxolimab in advanced cancers. CDR3 length: 14 residues. V was shortened by 2 bases and J by 5 bases, with 13 bases between the two germline ends. Germline-derived CDR1 and CDR2 are KGHSH and LQKENI. Method: immunoSEQ multiplex PCR; TCRdb's copy keeps in-frame clones and lacks some. The sample lists about 59,000 clones, around 82% occurring once. The chain recombines TRBV18 with TRBJ2-7; D might be TRBD1 or TRBD2, each matching 5 bases. The receptor was isolated from an adult with an advanced solid tumor such as melanoma, head and neck, liver or kidney cancer. Sequencing used CD4+ or CD8+ T cells sorted from blood, obtained in a trial of the OX40 agonist ivuxolimab. The CDR3 DNA reads as TGTGCCAGCTCACCAGGAGAGGGGTGGGACGAGCAGTACTTC. Translating it yields CASSPGEGWDEQYF. The full variable domain, its missing parts supplied by reference TRBV18 and TRBJ2-7, is NAGVMQNPRHLVRRRGQEARLRCSPMKGHSHVYWYRQLPEEGLKFMVYLQKENIIDESGMPKERFSAEFPKEGPSILRIQQVVRGDSAAYFCASSPGEGWDEQYFGPGTRLTVT.